Listed below are T cell receptor beta chains from one sample, sequenced in a study of T cell responses to AZD1222 COVID-19 vaccine. TCRdb keeps only in-frame clones here, not all; method: immunoSEQ multiplex PCR. The sample consists of approximately 92,000 clones, roughly 90% of them appearing once. The sequenced sample was peripheral blood, obtained on day 0 of AZD1222 vaccination. The receptor set was obtained from an adult in good health. The CDR3 runs from the conserved cysteine through the conserved F or W. A D gene is named only where the DNA matches it firmly. Expanded clones are given a class, and other clones once, few, many or no size at all.

j_call d_call v_call clone_size cdr3_length cdr3_nt cdr3_aa
TRBJ2-2 - TRBV28 - 13 TGTGCCAGCACCGGGCTAGGAACCGGGGAGCTGTTTTTT CASTGLGTGELFF
TRBJ1-2 TRBD1 TRBV4-3 few 15 TGCGCCAGCAGCCAAGATCCAGGGGGCGACTATGGCTACACCTTC CASSQDPGGDYGYTF
TRBJ2-4 - TRBV2 - 11 TGTGCCAGCAGTCCAAGAAACATTCAGTACTTC CASSPRNIQYF
TRBJ2-1 TRBD2 TRBV5-1 once 15 TGCGCCAGCAGCTTAAGAGGGACTAGCCGCAATGAGCAGTTCTTC CASSLRGTSRNEQFF
TRBJ2-1 - TRBV18 - 16 TGTGCCAGCTCACCACCAGGGGGGAGCTCCTACAATGAGCAGTTCTTC CASSPPGGSSYNEQFF
TRBJ1-2 - TRBV11-2 - 13 TGTGCCAGCAGCTTAGACAGGAACTATGGCTACACCTTC CASSLDRNYGYTF
TRBJ2-1 - TRBV3-1/TRBV3-2 - 12 TGTGCCAGCAGCCTAGGGAAGGATGAGCAGTTCTTC CASSLGKDEQFF
TRBJ1-2 - TRBV4-1 - 14 TGCGCCAGCAGCCAATCTTACATATTTACTGGCTACACCTTC CASSQSYIFTGYTF
TRBJ1-1 - TRBV27 - 16 TGTGCCAGCAGCAAAACTGGGCCCCGGTATGGCACTGAAGCTTTCTTT CASSKTGPRYGTEAFF
TRBJ1-2 - TRBV27 - 11 TGTGCCACCATGGCGGGTTATGGCTACACCTTC CATMAGYGYTF
TRBJ2-1 TRBD1 TRBV11-1 - 15 TGTGCCAGCAGTTATTACGGGACAGGGGTGAGTGAGCAGTTCTTC CASSYYGTGVSEQFF
TRBJ1-1 - TRBV7-8 - 16 TGTGCCAGCAGCCACTTTAGAGGGGGGGCGCGGACTGAAGCTTTCTTT CASSHFRGGARTEAFF
TRBJ1-4 - TRBV28 - 15 TGTGCCAGCAGTTTTGCCGGAACAACTAATGAAAAACTGTTTTTT CASSFAGTTNEKLFF
TRBJ2-7 - TRBV6-6 - 12 TGTGCCAGCAGCGGGCAGCACTACGAGCAGTACTTC CASSGQHYEQYF
TRBJ2-1 TRBD2 TRBV19 few 14 TGTGCCAGTAGTCCAGGGACTACAAACAATGAGCAGTTCTTC CASSPGTTNNEQFF
TRBJ1-4 TRBD1 TRBV6-2/TRBV6-3 - 14 TGTGCCAGCAGTAACCGGGACAGGGTGGAAAAACTGTTTTTT CASSNRDRVEKLFF
TRBJ2-3 TRBD1 TRBV5-1 - 17 TGCGCCAGCAGCTTGGCTCCGGGACAGGGTCGAACAGATACGCAGTATTTT CASSLAPGQGRTDTQYF
TRBJ1-3 - TRBV7-9 - 13 TGTGCCAGCAGCCCCGTGGGGGGAAACACCATATATTTT CASSPVGGNTIYF
TRBJ2-3 - TRBV30 - 14 TGTGCCTGGGTGATGCCGGGACCTCTAGATACGCAGTATTTT CAWVMPGPLDTQYF
TRBJ1-5 - TRBV28 - 14 TGTGCCAGCAGCGAGGGGATTAGCTATCAGCCCCAGCATTTT CASSEGISYQPQHF
TRBJ1-4 - TRBV7-2 few 18 TGTGCCAGCAGCTTAGTAGCGGTTGTTGGTCGTACTAATGAAAAACTGTTTTTT CASSLVAVVGRTNEKLFF
TRBJ2-3 - TRBV6-6 - 12 TGTGCCAGCAGGGGTGTAACAGATACGCAGTATTTT CASRGVTDTQYF
TRBJ1-6 - TRBV7-2 - 13 TGTGCCAGCAGCGTGGGGGCTAATTCACCCCTCCACTTT CASSVGANSPLHF
TRBJ1-1 - TRBV18 - 13 TGTGCCAGCTCACCGGACACAAACACTGAAGCTTTCTTT CASSPDTNTEAFF
TRBJ1-2 TRBD1 TRBV28 - 14 TGTGCCAGCAGTCCGGACAGGGCGGAATATGGCTACACCTTC CASSPDRAEYGYTF
TRBJ1-4 - TRBV19 once 12 TGTGCCAGTAGTAGCCCGTACGAAAAACTGTTTTTT CASSSPYEKLFF
TRBJ2-7 TRBD1 TRBV12-5 - 15 TGTGCTAGTGGCCACCTTGGACAGGTTGGCCACGAGCAGTACTTC CASGHLGQVGHEQYF
TRBJ2-2 - TRBV25-1 - 13 TGTGCCAGCAGTGAGACAGAAACCGGGGAGCTGTTTTTT CASSETETGELFF
TRBJ2-1 TRBD1 TRBV27 - 14 TGTGCCAGCACCCGGACAGGGGAATACAATGAGCAGTTCTTC CASTRTGEYNEQFF
TRBJ1-2 - TRBV6-4 - 11 TGTGCCAGCAGAGGAAGGTATGGCTACACCTTC CASRGRYGYTF
TRBJ2-2 - TRBV5-1 once 15 TGCGCCAGCAGCTTGGCCCAAACGAACACCGGGGAGCTGTTTTTT CASSLAQTNTGELFF
TRBJ1-3 - TRBV4-3 - 14 TGCGCCAGCAGCCAAGTGGGACCTGGAAACACCATATATTTT CASSQVGPGNTIYF
TRBJ1-1 - TRBV9 - 14 TGTGCCAGCAGCGTAGATCCATTGAACACTGAAGCTTTCTTT CASSVDPLNTEAFF
TRBJ2-3 - TRBV7-3 few 15 TGTGCCAGCAGCTTAGTTCCGGGGGATGGAGATACGCAGTATTTT CASSLVPGDGDTQYF
TRBJ2-7 TRBD1 TRBV5-4 - 15 TGTGCCAGCAGCAGGGCAGGGGGCTCCTCCTACGAGCAGTACTTC CASSRAGGSSYEQYF
TRBJ1-2 TRBD1 TRBV3-1/TRBV3-2 - 16 TGTGCCAGCAGCCAAGATTTTGGGCAGGGGGCAGGTGGCTACACCTTC CASSQDFGQGAGGYTF
TRBJ2-3 TRBD2 TRBV5-1 - 15 TGCGCCAGCAGCTTGATGGAATCCGGGAGGGATACGCAGTATTTT CASSLMESGRDTQYF
TRBJ2-2 TRBD1 TRBV19 - 14 TGTGCCAGTAGTCCGGGACAGTACACCGGGGAGCTGTTTTTT CASSPGQYTGELFF
TRBJ1-1 - TRBV10-3 - 16 TGTGCCATCAGTGAGTCACGCGCGAGGGCCGCCACTGAAGCTTTCTTT CAISESRARAATEAFF
TRBJ2-3 - TRBV9 once 14 TGTGCCAGCAGCGTATCCCAGGACACAGATACGCAGTATTTT CASSVSQDTDTQYF
TRBJ1-2 - TRBV28 - 13 TGTGCCAGCAGTTTGTCGACAGGCTATGGCTACACCTTC CASSLSTGYGYTF
TRBJ1-2 TRBD1 TRBV6-1 - 13 TGTGCCAGCAGTGATCAGGGGGTCCGGGGCTACACCTTC CASSDQGVRGYTF
TRBJ2-2 TRBD2 TRBV5-1 - 16 TGCGCCAGCAGGCGTAGCGGGGGGACTAACACCGGGGAGCTGTTTTTT CASRRSGGTNTGELFF
TRBJ2-3 TRBD2 TRBV7-2 few 18 TGTGCCAGCAGCTTAGAGGCTAGCGGGGGGGCTAGCACAGATACGCAGTATTTT CASSLEASGGASTDTQYF
TRBJ2-3 TRBD2 TRBV2 - 14 TGTGCCAGCAGTGCGGGGGGAAGCACAGATACGCAGTATTTT CASSAGGSTDTQYF
TRBJ1-2 TRBD1 TRBV5-1 once 15 TGCGCCAGCAGCTCAACAGGGGGAGCTAACTATGGCTACACCTTC CASSSTGGANYGYTF
TRBJ1-1 TRBD1 TRBV5-1 - 15 TGCGCCAGCAGCTTGGGACAGGGGGGTAACACTGAAGCTTTCTTT CASSLGQGGNTEAFF
TRBJ1-1 TRBD1 TRBV9 - 16 TGTGCCAGCAGCTTAGGACAGGGCACTATGAACACTGAAGCTTTCTTT CASSLGQGTMNTEAFF
TRBJ2-3 - TRBV4-3 - 15 TGCGCCAGCAGCCAAGATGGTTTTGGCACAGATACGCAGTATTTT CASSQDGFGTDTQYF
TRBJ1-5 - TRBV28 - 12 TGTGCCCAATCCTATAGCAATCAGCCCCAGCATTTT CAQSYSNQPQHF
TRBJ1-4 - TRBV7-9 - 14 TGTGCCAGCACTCAATCAGGAGCAGGTGAAAAACTGTTTTTT CASTQSGAGEKLFF
TRBJ2-7 TRBD1 TRBV19 - 11 TGTGCCAGTACAGACAGGGTCGAGCAGTACTTC CASTDRVEQYF